This entry lists 4 T cell receptor beta chains sequenced from one sample in a study of T cell changes during pregnancy in multiple sclerosis. Produced via immunoSEQ multiplex PCR; TCRdb's table is partial and in-frame only. This sample carries about 120,000 clones, approximately 95% of them seen once, and the ten largest clones take roughly 6%. This sample comprised peripheral blood, obtained before pregnancy. These receptors all stem from a female donor with multiple sclerosis, enrolled in a pregnancy study.

The J gene is TRBJ2-7, the V gene TRBV2; D is uncertain. The CDR3 spans 11 residues. Trimming removed 4 bases from V and 5 bases from J, with 6 bases in between. The germline V gene encodes CDR1 SNHLY and CDR2 FYNNEI. The chain's CDR3 is CASSVVNEQYF. DNA for the CDR3: TGTGCCAGCAGTGTAGTCAACGAGCAGTACTTC.

V and J are TRBV15 and TRBJ1-1; D gene ambiguous. Trimming left V 5 bases short and J 1 base short, with 14 bases between. Germline V CDR1 and CDR2: LNHNV, YYDKDF (reference sequence). This CDR3 spans 15 amino acids. The CDR3 DNA reads as TGTGCCACCAGCCCGAGACGACAATCGAACACTGAAGCTTTCTTT. Translation gives CATSPRRQSNTEAFF.

The rearrangement links TRBV30 to TRBJ2-7; 9 nucleotides agree with TRBD1. From germline, CDR1 is GTSNPN and CDR2 SVGIG (reference sequence). CDR3 size: 13 residues. The V and J ends lost 3 bases and 2 bases, in that order; junction bases with no gene match: 2. The CDR3 protein is CAWRRTGAYEQYF. The CDR3 nucleotides are TGTGCCTGGAGAAGGACAGGGGCCTACGAGCAGTACTTC.

The gene calls are TRBV7-2 and TRBJ2-1, with D possibly being TRBD2 (6 bases). Germline V gene lookup returns CDR1 SGHTA and CDR2 FQGNSA. V was shortened by 1 base and J by 9 bases, with 16 bases between the two germline ends. The CDR3 consists of 15 residues. The CDR3 sequence: CASSLGLGITTEQFF. CDR3 sequence (DNA): TGTGCCAGCAGCTTAGGACTAGGTATTACTACTGAGCAGTTCTTC.